This TCR beta chain was obtained from a study of blood T cells in healthy people across ages. A second 7 to 11 cycle PCR used barcoded and J-beta primers. TCRdb itself ran the 5' RACE reads through MiXCR, one entry per CDR3 protein. The sample yields fewer than 700,000 distinct CDR3 sequences, roughly 43% seen once. The study's findings and limits: Across samples, TCR beta diversity tracked strongly with naive T cell percentage.

The CDR3 covers 23 residues. The J segment lost 0 bases and the V segment lost 0 bases, leaving 19 bases of the junction unmatched. CDR1 is GTSNPN, CDR2 SVGIG, per germline (reference sequence). This clonotype was counted between two and nine times. Antigen unknown. The gene calls are TRBV30 and TRBJ2-1; 14 positions match TRBD2. Input material: blood. This TCR came from an elderly man in good health. The CDR3, as DNA: TGTGCCTGGAGTGTACTGTGGGTCGGGACTAGCGGGAGCCTCCAGAGCTCCTACAATGAGCAGTTCTTC. Its translation: CAWSVLWVGTSGSLQSSYNEQFF.